The clone carrying this T cell receptor beta chain was seen repeatedly, ten times or more. Its antigen is unidentified. There are 15 residues in the CDR3. The V end was cut by 5 bases, the J end by 0 bases, with 11 bases between. The germline V gene has CDR1 MGHRA and CDR2 YSYEKL. The data originate from a study of T cells in Graves' hyperthyroidism and ophthalmopathy. Orbital computed tomography and thyroid ultrasound, together with serum TRAb and thyroxine and clinical symptoms, were used for diagnoses. The source material, RNA transcripts, was used to amplify TCR beta CDR3 regions. The HTBI primer set drove a first-round RT-PCR of the TCR CDR3. TCRdb reprocessed the multiplex PCR reads via MiXCR and lists one record per CDR3 protein. This sample carries 550,000 to 700,000 distinct CDR3 sequences, under 60% of them seen once, and the ten largest clones take under 20%. The study, taken as a whole, reports: Most thyroid clonotypes expanded above 0.001 were also detected in blood. Ophthalmopathy got predicted by the model a median about 6.5 months before its onset.

Material for sequencing was peripheral blood or thyroid tissue (not recorded which). The V and J genes are TRBV4-1 and TRBJ1-3, with D hard to call. The TCR was taken from an adult woman with Graves' disease, either hyperthyroidism or ophthalmopathy (not recorded which). This CDR3 is CASSAIMSSGNTIYF. The CDR3 nucleotides are TGCGCCAGCAGCGCAATTATGAGCTCTGGAAACACCATATATTTT.